One sample yielded the 5 T cell receptor beta chains listed below, sequenced in a study of T-cell reconstitution after alpha-beta-depleted transplantation in children. Researchers prepared the TCRbeta library using unique molecular identifiers, the study reports. A single record per CDR3 protein comes from TCRdb applying MiXCR to the PCR reads. The sample yields a few hundred thousand distinct CDR3 sequences, 7.5% to 9% seen once. Study-wide results and limits: A year post-transplant, T-cell counts and diversity derived mostly from newly produced T cells.

These receptors lack a known antigen. The sequencing used peripheral blood, collected 360 days after TCRalphabeta/CD19-depleted stem cell transplant. The receptors stem from a female patient younger than 10 who had a stem cell transplant for Fanconi anemia, so the T cells may come from the graft donor.

This clonotype was seen more than once but under ten times. The V call is TRBV20-1, the J call TRBJ2-2; 7 nucleotides align to TRBD2. Unmatched junction bases numbered 4, after V lost 3 bases and J lost 3 bases. CDR1 is DFQATT and CDR2 is SNEGSKA in the germline V gene (reference sequence). The CDR3 is 14 residues long. CDR3 nucleotide sequence: TGCAGTGCTAGCCCCGGGGGGTACACCGGGGAGCTGTTTTTT. Translated: CSASPGGYTGELFF.

The chain links TRBV28 to TRBJ2-2; 7 nucleotides match TRBD1. The CDR3 is 15 residues long. J was trimmed by 6 bases and V by 0 bases; bases with no gene match: 4. CDR1 MDHEN and CDR2 SYDVKM come from the germline V gene. CDR3 in amino acids: CASSLWVQGAGELFF. DNA of the CDR3: TGTGCCAGCAGTTTATGGGTGCAGGGGGCCGGGGAGCTGTTTTTT.

The genes are TRBV6-2 or TRBV6-3 and TRBJ1-2; 9 bases are a match to TRBD1. The germline CDR1 and CDR2 sequences are MNHEY and SVGEGT. The J segment lost 5 bases and the V segment lost 5 bases, leaving 18 bases of the junction unmatched. CDR3 length equals 18 residues. The CDR3 coding sequence is TGTGCCAGCAGTCCGCCCCTATCCGGGACAGGGCCACCTTATGGCTACACCTTC. Residues: CASSPPLSGTGPPYGYTF.

This clonotype was detected ten times or more. The chain combines TRBV29-1 with TRBJ2-7; maybe TRBD2 (6 bases). V was clipped by 7 bases and J by 2 bases, with 21 bases between them. In germline, CDR1 is SQVTM, CDR2 ANQGSEA. CDR3 size: 15 residues. The CDR3 sequence is CSAASRGRLTYEQYF. CDR3 coding DNA: TGCAGCGCCGCATCCCGGGGGAGACTTACCTACGAGCAGTACTTC.

The V call is TRBV20-1, the J call TRBJ1-6; the D is unclear. The CDR3 contains 14 residues. Germline CDR1 is DFQATT and CDR2 is SNEGSKA (reference sequence). Trimming cost V 3 bases and J 2 bases, with 8 bases left between them. CDR3 sequence reads: CSASLGTYNSPLHF. The CDR3 DNA is TGCAGTGCTAGTTTGGGGACCTATAATTCACCCCTCCACTTT.